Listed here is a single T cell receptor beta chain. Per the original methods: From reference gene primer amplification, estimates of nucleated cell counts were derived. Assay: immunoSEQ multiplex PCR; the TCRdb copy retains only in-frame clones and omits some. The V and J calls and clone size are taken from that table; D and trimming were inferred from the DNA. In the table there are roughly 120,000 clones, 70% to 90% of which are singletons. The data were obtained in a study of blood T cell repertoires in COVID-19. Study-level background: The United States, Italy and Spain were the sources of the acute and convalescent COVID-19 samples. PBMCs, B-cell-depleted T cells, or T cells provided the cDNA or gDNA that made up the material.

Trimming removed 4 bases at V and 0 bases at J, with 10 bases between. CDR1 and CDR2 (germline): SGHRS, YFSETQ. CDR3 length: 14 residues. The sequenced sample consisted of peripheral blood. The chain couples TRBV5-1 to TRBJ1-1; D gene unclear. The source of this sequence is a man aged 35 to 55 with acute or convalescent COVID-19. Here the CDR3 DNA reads TGCGCCAGCAGCGTTACAGCTATGAACACTGAAGCTTTCTTT. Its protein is CASSVTAMNTEAFF.